This section outlines one TCR beta chain sequence together with its context. The data derive from a study of OX40 agonist ivuxolimab in advanced cancers. Background on the study: The patients received agonistic anti-OX40 (CD134) antibody ivuxolimab. Prior anti-PD-1, anti-PD-L1 or anti-CTLA-4 therapy did not bar entry, and roughly 40% had some. Partial responses occurred in three patients (one hepatocellular carcinoma, two cutaneous melanoma).

Measured with immunoSEQ multiplex PCR; TCRdb has only the in-frame clones, and not every one. Here the sample spans roughly 70,000 clones, 82% being singletons. Losses at the gene ends were 3 bases for V and 1 base for J; bases not matched to a gene: 6. Looked up from germline, CDR1 is MNHNS and CDR2 is SASEGT. The CDR3 extends over 16 amino acids. The clonotype comes from an adult with an advanced solid tumor such as melanoma, head and neck, liver or kidney cancer. Source: CD4+ or CD8+ T cells sorted from blood, taken in a trial of the OX40 agonist ivuxolimab. V gene TRBV6-1 combines with J gene TRBJ2-1; 7 nucleotides line up with TRBD2. The chain's CDR3 is CASSDRAGNSYNEQFF. For the CDR3, the DNA is TGTGCCAGCAGTGACCGAGCGGGGAATTCCTACAATGAGCAGTTCTTC.